This T cell receptor beta chain was found in a study of CD8 T cells in ankylosing spondylitis. Notes on the study in general: Disease-linked clones proved CD8+ and comparatively uncommon in peripheral blood. What appeared characteristic of ankylosing spondylitis blood was a TCR beta motif of 7 or 8 highly homologous variants.

Making use of molecular barcodes, quantitative 5'-RACE generated TCR beta libraries. TCRdb re-derived calls from the 5' RACE reads in MiXCR, one entry per CDR3 protein. The table records 200,000 to 250,000 distinct CDR3 sequences, about 18% of them present only once. Germline CDR1 is SGDLS and CDR2 is YYNGEE. J lost 3 bases, V lost 5 bases, and 7 bases had no gene match. This CDR3 region has 15 residues. This clonotype was seen only once. As yet, its antigen is unknown. The sequence derives from a male donor with ankylosing spondylitis. The sequencing input was blood, either unsorted or a sorted T cell fraction (not recorded which). The chain recombines TRBV9 with TRBJ2-3, with 9 nucleotides matching TRBD2. DNA for the CDR3: TGTGCCAGCAGTTTAGCGGGAGTGGGTACAGATACGCAGTATTTT. It encodes CASSLAGVGTDTQYF.